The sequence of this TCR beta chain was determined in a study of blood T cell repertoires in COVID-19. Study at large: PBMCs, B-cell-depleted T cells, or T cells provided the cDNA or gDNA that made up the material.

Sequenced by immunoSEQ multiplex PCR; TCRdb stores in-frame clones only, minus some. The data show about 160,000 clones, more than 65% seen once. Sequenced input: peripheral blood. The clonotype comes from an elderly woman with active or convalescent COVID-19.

Here the CDR3 DNA reads TGTGCCAGCAGCCTTACTATGAACACTGAAGCTTTCTTT. It specifies CASSLTMNTEAFF. The chain recombines TRBV14 with TRBJ1-1; no definite D call. The CDR3 has 13 amino acids. CDR1 and CDR2 (germline): SGHDN, FVKESK. Trimming left V 4 bases short and J 0 bases short, with 6 bases between.